This T cell receptor (beta chain) is drawn from a study of breast tumors, draining lymph nodes, adjacent tissues listed by TCRdb under 2016. Concerning the study at large: In breast cancer patients, the study compared the TCR beta repertoires of tumor, adjacent nontumor tissue and axillary lymph nodes. The study aimed to assess the relationships and possible T-cell exchange between tumor, surrounding tissue and draining lymph node repertoires in human breast cancer. The investigation overall reported the following: A scenario in which most tumor T cells derive from the lymph node and then expand within tumor tissue was judged to be consistent with the data. The conclusion that tumor T cells originate in lymph nodes was framed as consistent with a hypothesis rather than directly demonstrated. T-cell repertoire diversity in tumors was found to be lower than in lymph nodes but higher than in nontumor tissue, and preferential V and J gene usage was observed. Tumor and nontumor tissue repertoires were found to be significantly more similar in luminal-like than in basal-like breast cancer.

This clonotype has ten or more counts. The target of this receptor is not known. One base away lies a much larger clone, so this may be a sequencing read error. The axillary draining lymph nodes of breast cancer patients were the source of the lymph node samples. CDR1 and CDR2, looked up from the germline V gene (reference sequence), are DFQATT and SNEGSKA. Trimmed from V: 3 bases; trimmed from J: 7 bases; junction bases lacking a gene match: 7. Counted from cysteine to phenylalanine, this CDR3 has 14 amino acids. The sequence is cut down to CDR3 DNA, 42 bases in frame from base 1. The run used an Illumina HiSeq 2000. TCR beta chain libraries were generated by multiplex PCR amplification. High-throughput sequencing was used to analyze the amplified TCR beta chain products. TCRdb took the public reads, trimmed them with fastp at Q25, ran MiXCR for clone calling and kept in-frame beta chains. Under each unique CDR3 protein, matching rows form one entry showing the most common genes and DNA. This sample has more than 200,000 distinct CDR3 sequences in its table, and roughly 32% of those were observed once. The ten largest clones add up to 1.2% to 1.5% of the sample.

The V and J segments used are TRBV20-1 and TRBJ2-5, and 11 junction bases match TRBD2. The receptor was isolated from a female donor with breast cancer. Some clones in this sample may be carry-over from other donors' samples. The sequencing input was axillary lymph node tissue. The CDR3 here reads CSARGLAVIATQYF. The bases read TGCAGTGCTAGGGGACTAGCGGTGATAGCGACCCAGTACTTC.